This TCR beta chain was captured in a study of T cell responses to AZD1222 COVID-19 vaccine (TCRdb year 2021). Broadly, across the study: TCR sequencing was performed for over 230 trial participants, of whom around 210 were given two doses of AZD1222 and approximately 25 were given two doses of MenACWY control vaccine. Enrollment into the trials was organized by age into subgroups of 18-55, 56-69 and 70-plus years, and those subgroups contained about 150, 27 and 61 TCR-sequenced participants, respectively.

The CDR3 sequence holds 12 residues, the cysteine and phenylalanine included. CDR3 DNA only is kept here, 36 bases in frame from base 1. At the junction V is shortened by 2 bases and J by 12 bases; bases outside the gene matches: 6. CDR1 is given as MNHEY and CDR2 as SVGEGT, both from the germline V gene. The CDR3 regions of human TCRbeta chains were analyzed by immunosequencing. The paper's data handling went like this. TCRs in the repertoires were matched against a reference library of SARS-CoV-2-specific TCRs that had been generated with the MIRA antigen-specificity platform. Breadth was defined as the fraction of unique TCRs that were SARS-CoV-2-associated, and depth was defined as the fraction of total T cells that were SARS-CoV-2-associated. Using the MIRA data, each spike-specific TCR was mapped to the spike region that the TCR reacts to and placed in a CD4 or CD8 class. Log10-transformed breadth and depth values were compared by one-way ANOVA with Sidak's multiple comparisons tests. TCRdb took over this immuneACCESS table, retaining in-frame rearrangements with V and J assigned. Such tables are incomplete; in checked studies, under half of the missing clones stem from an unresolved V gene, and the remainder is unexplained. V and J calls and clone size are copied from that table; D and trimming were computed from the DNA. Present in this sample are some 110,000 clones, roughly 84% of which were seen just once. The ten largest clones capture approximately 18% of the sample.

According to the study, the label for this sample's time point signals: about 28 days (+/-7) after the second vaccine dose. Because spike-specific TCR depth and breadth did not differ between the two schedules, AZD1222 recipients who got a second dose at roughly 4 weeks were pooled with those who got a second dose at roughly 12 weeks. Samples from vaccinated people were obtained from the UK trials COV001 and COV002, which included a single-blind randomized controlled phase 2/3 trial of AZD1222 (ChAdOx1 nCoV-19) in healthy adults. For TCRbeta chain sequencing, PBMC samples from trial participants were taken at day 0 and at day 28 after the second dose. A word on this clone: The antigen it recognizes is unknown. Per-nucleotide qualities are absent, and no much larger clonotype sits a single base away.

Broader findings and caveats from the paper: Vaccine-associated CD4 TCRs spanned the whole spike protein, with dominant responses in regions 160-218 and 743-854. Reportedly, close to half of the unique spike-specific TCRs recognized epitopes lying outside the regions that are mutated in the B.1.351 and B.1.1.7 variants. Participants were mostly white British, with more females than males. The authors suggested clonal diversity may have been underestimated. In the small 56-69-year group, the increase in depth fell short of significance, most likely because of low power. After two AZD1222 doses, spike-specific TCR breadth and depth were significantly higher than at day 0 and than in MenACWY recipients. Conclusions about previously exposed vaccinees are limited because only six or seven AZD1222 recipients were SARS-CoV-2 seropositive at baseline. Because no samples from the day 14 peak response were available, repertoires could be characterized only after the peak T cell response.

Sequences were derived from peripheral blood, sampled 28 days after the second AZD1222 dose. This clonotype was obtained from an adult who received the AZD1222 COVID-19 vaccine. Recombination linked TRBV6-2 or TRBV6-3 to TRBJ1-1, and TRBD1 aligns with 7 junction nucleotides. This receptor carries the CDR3 CASSYATGTPFF. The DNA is TGTGCCAGCAGTTACGCGACAGGGACACCTTTCTTT.